The T cell receptor beta chain under discussion was sequenced for a study of identical twins. This CDR3 spans 14 amino acids. Per germline, CDR1 MDHEN and CDR2 SYDVKM. Trimming shortened V by 5 bases and J by 11 bases, and 21 bases separated the two germline ends. This clonotype was observed a handful of times. Its specificity is unknown. Study results and limitations: There was more out-of-frame TCR alpha sharing in monozygotic twins than models estimated. Some out-of-frame alpha sequences were shared by twins, and these showed excess low generation probability. There is a chance that invariant MAIT and iNKT cells partially muddied zero-insertion analyses.

TCRdb fed the 5' RACE reads into MiXCR, producing one record per CDR3 protein. Of around 1.7 million distinct CDR3 sequences listed, roughly 35% are singletons. The source material was cord blood. The receptor's source is a newborn girl in good health. The chain links TRBV28 to TRBJ1-1; TRBD1 is a possible D gene (6 bases). Here the CDR3 DNA reads TGTGCCAGCAGTCCCCACGTGGGGGGCGGTAATGCTTTCTTT. Amino acid sequence: CASSPHVGGGNAFF.